These 7 T cell receptor beta chains originate from one sample sequenced in a study of blood T cells in healthy people across ages. A second 7 to 11 cycle PCR used barcoded and J-beta primers. Each CDR3 protein is one row after TCRdb ran MiXCR on the 5' RACE reads. The repertoire holds 650,000 to 1,000,000 distinct CDR3 sequences, with around 36% as singletons. The source material was blood. The receptors were gathered from a man aged 18 to 30 in good health.

This clonotype was found a few times. This rearrangement joins TRBV3-1 to TRBJ2-1; the D is unclear. Germline CDR1 LGHDT, CDR2 YNNKEL (reference sequence). The CDR3 has 15 residues. Between the trimmed V and J ends, which lost 1 base and 2 bases, there was a span of 9 bases. For the CDR3, the DNA is TGTGCCAGCAGCCAAGGAGTGAGTCCCTACAATGAGCAGTTCTTC. Protein sequence: CASSQGVSPYNEQFF.

The sample holds a few counts of this clonotype. The chain recombines TRBV20-1 with TRBJ1-4; D perhaps matches TRBD1 (6 bases). CDR3 length equals 13 residues. Looked up from germline, CDR1 is DFQATT and CDR2 is SNEGSKA (reference sequence). Trimming cost V 4 bases and J 8 bases, with 14 bases left between them. CDR3 sequence reads: CSAIQGKGEKLFF. DNA for the CDR3: TGCAGTGCTATACAGGGAAAGGGCGAAAAACTGTTTTTT.

This rearrangement joins TRBV20-1 to TRBJ2-4, with D possibly being TRBD1 or TRBD2 (6 bases each). The DNA matches TRBJ2-5 better at its end, which makes the J call doubtful. The CDR3 length is 13 residues. The germline V gene has CDR1 DFQATT and CDR2 SNEGSKA (reference sequence). The CDR3 loop is CSAARGDWETQYF. The CDR3 DNA reads as TGCAGTGCTGCTAGGGGGGACTGGGAGACCCAGTACTTC.

This clonotype was detected only a few times. The chain employs TRBV29-1 and TRBJ2-4; no definite D call. The CDR3 length is 12 residues. In germline, CDR1 is SQVTM, CDR2 ANQGSEA. The V end was cut by 5 bases, the J end by 15 bases, with 20 bases between. The CDR3 region has the DNA TGCAGCGTTAGGTTGGATTCCAGGACCCTGTACTTC. Translation gives CSVRLDSRTLYF.

This clonotype occurred a few times. The J gene is TRBJ2-3, the V gene TRBV20-1; tentative D call: TRBD2 (6 bases). This CDR3 is built from 14 residues. The V end was cut by 6 bases, the J end by 0 bases, with 13 bases between. The germline V gene encodes CDR1 DFQATT and CDR2 SNEGSKA (reference sequence). CDR3 DNA: TGCAGTGCCCTTGGGGACTTAAGCACAGATACGCAGTATTTT. Its translation is CSALGDLSTDTQYF.

This clonotype has only a few counts. The genes are TRBV12-3 or TRBV12-4 and TRBJ1-1, with TRBD1 identical over 8 bases. The CDR3 extends over 15 amino acids. V lost 3 bases to trimming and J lost 6 bases; unmatched junction nucleotides: 9. The CDR3 DNA sequence: TGTGCCAGCAGTTTGAGGACAGGGCGGCACTCTGAAGCTTTCTTT. As protein: CASSLRTGRHSEAFF.

J is TRBJ1-1 and V is TRBV7-2; TRBD1 matches at 8 bases. Germline values: CDR1 SGHTA, CDR2 FQGNSA. There are 13 residues in the CDR3. V trimming: 7 bases; J trimming: 4 bases; junction bases outside the gene matches: 5. This chain's CDR3 is CASIRQGSTEAFF. CDR3 sequence (DNA): TGTGCCAGCATCCGACAGGGGAGCACTGAAGCTTTCTTT. Using reference TRBV7-2 and TRBJ1-1 for the parts outside the CDR3, the full variable domain is GAGVSQSPSNKVTEKGKDVELRCDPISGHTALYWYRQSLGQGLEFLIYFQGNSAPDKSGLPSDRFSAERTGGSVSTLTIQRTQQEDSAVYLCASIRQGSTEAFFGQGTRLTVV.